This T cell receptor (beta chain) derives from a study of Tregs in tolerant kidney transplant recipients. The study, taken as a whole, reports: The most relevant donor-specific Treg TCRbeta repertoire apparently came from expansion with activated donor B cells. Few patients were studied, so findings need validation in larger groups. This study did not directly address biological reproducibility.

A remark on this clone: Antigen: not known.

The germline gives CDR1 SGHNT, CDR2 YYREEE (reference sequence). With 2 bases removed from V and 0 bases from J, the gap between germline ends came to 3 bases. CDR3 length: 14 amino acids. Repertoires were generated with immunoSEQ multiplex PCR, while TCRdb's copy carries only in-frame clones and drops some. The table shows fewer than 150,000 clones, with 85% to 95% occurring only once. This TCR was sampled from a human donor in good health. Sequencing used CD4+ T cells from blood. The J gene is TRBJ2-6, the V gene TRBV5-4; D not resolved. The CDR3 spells CASSFYSGANVLTF. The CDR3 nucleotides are TGTGCCAGCAGCTTCTACTCTGGGGCCAACGTCCTGACTTTC.